This TCR beta chain comes out of a study of control samples from healthy donors and cancer patients. This table comes from immunoSEQ multiplex PCR, and its TCRdb copy is limited to in-frame clones, with some not included. The table lists roughly 80,000 clones, just under 90% of them singletons. The receptor comes from a man aged 45 to 65 in good health. Sequenced material: blood.

For the CDR3, the DNA is TGTGCCACCAGCAGGGGACAGGGGGCTAATCAGCCCCAGCATTTT. It translates to CATSRGQGANQPQHF. The chain couples TRBV15 to TRBJ1-5, with TRBD1 matching over 12 bases. Trimming cost V 3 bases and J 4 bases; bases outside gene matches: 1. This CDR3 contains 15 residues. Germline V CDR1 and CDR2: LNHNV, YYDKDF (reference sequence). Full variable domain (remainder filled in from reference TRBV15 and TRBJ1-5): DAMVIQNPRYQVTQFGKPVTLSCSQTLNHNVMYWYQQKSSQAPKLLFHYYDKDFNNEADTPDNFQSRRPNTSFCFLDIRSPGLGDTAMYLCATSRGQGANQPQHFGDGTRLSIL.